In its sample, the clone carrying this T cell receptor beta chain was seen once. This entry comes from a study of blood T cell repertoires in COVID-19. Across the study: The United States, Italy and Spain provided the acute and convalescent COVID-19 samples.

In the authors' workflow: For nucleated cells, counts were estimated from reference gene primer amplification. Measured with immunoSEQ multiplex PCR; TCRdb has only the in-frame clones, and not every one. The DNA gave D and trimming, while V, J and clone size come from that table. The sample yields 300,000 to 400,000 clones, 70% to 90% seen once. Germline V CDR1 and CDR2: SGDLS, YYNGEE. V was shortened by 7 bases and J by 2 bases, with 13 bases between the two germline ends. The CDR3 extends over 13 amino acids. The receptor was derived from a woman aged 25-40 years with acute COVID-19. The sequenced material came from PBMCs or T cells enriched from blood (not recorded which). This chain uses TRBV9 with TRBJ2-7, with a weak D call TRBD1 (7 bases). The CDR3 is CASGQGEAYEQYF. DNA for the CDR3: TGTGCCAGCGGTCAGGGGGAGGCCTACGAGCAGTACTTC.